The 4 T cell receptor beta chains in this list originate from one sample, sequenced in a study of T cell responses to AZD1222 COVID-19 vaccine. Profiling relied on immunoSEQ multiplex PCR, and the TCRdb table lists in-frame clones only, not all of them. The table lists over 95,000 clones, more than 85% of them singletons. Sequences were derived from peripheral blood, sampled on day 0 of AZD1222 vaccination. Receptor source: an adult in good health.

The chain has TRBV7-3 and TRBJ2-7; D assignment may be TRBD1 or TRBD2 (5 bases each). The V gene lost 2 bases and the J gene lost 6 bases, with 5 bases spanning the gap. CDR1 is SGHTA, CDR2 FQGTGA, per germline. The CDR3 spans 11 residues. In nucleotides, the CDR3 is TGTGCCAGCAGCTTAGGGACCGAGCAGTACTTC. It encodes CASSLGTEQYF.

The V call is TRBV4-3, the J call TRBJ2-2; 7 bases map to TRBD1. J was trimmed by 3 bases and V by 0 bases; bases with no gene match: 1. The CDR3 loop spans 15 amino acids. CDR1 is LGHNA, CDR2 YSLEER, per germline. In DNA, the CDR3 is TGCGCCAGCAGCCAAGAGACAGGGTACACCGGGGAGCTGTTTTTT. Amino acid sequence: CASSQETGYTGELFF.

The CDR3: CASSFRDGPYEQYF. The CDR3 coding sequence is TGTGCCAGCAGTTTTCGAGACGGACCCTACGAGCAGTACTTC. The chain employs TRBV27 and TRBJ2-7, with D unclear. Germline loops: CDR1 MNHEY, CDR2 SMNVEV (reference sequence). Trimming cost V 3 bases and J 2 bases, with 11 bases left between them. The CDR3 totals 14 residues.

As DNA, the CDR3 is TGTGCCAGCAGTCTACCCGGTTGGGCGCAGTACTTC. This codes for CASSLPGWAQYF. The chain recombines TRBV12-3 or TRBV12-4 with TRBJ2-7; D not certain. This CDR3 region has 12 residues. V was pared by 5 bases and J by 9 bases, with 14 bases between.